This T cell receptor beta chain was retrieved from a study of T cell changes during pregnancy in multiple sclerosis. Sequencing was performed with immunoSEQ multiplex PCR; in TCRdb, only in-frame clones are kept and a portion is missing. The sample lists 70,000 to 75,000 clones, 70% to 90% occurring once. In germline, CDR1 is MNHEY, CDR2 SVGAGI. After removal of 6 bases from V and 4 bases from J, the junction contained 6 bases not matched to a gene. The CDR3 is 14 residues long. This clonotype was sampled from a female donor with multiple sclerosis, enrolled in a pregnancy study. The chain recombines TRBV6-5 with TRBJ2-7; 10 positions agree with TRBD1. Material: peripheral blood, obtained before pregnancy. DNA for the CDR3: TGTGCCAGCAGCCCGGGACAGGGGATTTACGAGCAGTACTTC. This sequence encodes CASSPGQGIYEQYF.